This TCR beta chain was identified during a study of T cells in Graves' hyperthyroidism and ophthalmopathy. Findings of the study overall: In the analysis, a 13 V-J model separated ophthalmopathy from stable hyperthyroidism.

V shed 5 bases, J shed 2 bases, and the junction held 13 bases outside the gene matches. The CDR3 has 17 residues. Looked up from germline, CDR1 is MDHEN and CDR2 is SYDVKM. About this clonotype itself: Antigen specificity is unknown.

Regions amplified from RNA transcripts were the TCR beta CDR3 regions. The HTBI primer set was used in a first-round RT-PCR of the TCR CDR3. TCRdb reanalysed the multiplex PCR reads using MiXCR and keeps one entry per CDR3 protein. The sample yields hundreds of thousands of distinct CDR3 sequences, roughly 16% seen once. V gene TRBV28 combines with J gene TRBJ2-7, with 9 bases aligning to TRBD1. The material sequenced was blood. This TCR was recovered from a woman between 35 and 50 years old with Graves' ophthalmopathy. The CDR3 nucleotides read TGTGCCAGCAGTCTCGGACACCGGGACAGGGAACCCTACGAGCAGTACTTC. Amino acid sequence: CASSLGHRDREPYEQYF.